The rows below give T cell receptor beta chains drawn from one sample of a study of siplizumab effects on memory and regulatory T cells. Method: immunoSEQ multiplex PCR; TCRdb's copy keeps in-frame clones and lacks some. This sample has about 69,000 clones; roughly 88% occur once, and the top ten carry more than 1.5%. Specimen: Tregs sorted from blood. Source of these receptors: a human donor in good health. Both conserved end residues are trimmed from each CDR3. Each record gives: V gene, D gene, CDR3 protein. The D gene is left open where the match is weak.

>TRBV9|TRBD1
ASSLTGGGNQPQH
>TRBV28|-
ASSLLQGGNTIY
>TRBV30|-
AWSVRMNTEAF
>TRBV5-1|-
ASSLDRVDTGELF
>TRBV27|TRBD1
ASGGQGGSGANVLT
>TRBV10-3|TRBD2
ATLAGPQDTQY
>TRBV30|-
AWSVGFGNTIY
>TRBV6-1|-
ASGEADTQY
>TRBV19|-
ASSIKTGFGEQY
>TRBV5-4|-
ASSPGLRPNTRASGEQY
>TRBV6-1|-
ASSESHGADTGELF
>TRBV10-3|TRBD1
AIFRATGRNYGYT
>TRBV10-3|-
AISVSDSYNEQF
>TRBV28|-
ASSPYRRPDSVNTEAF
>TRBV11-3|-
ASKRETQY
>TRBV6-6|-
ASSYYRNYGYT
>TRBV11-2|-
ASSLERAGPYGYT
>TRBV14|-
ASSHSGTRGAQY
>TRBV5-5|TRBD2
ASRSSAAGGPYSTDTQY
>TRBV9|-
ASSVAPSGQETQY
>TRBV28|-
ASTWGLPLANYGYT
>TRBV4-2|TRBD2
ASSQGIAGVTYEQY
>TRBV6-4|TRBD2
ASSRLAGRTDTQY
>TRBV10-3|-
AISESNRDGYT
>TRBV15|-
ATSTHYRTNQPQH
>TRBV6-5|TRBD2
ASSQGTSRETQY
>TRBV5-1|TRBD2
ASSTRTSGPDTQY
>TRBV18|TRBD2
ASSPGGSPDTQY
>TRBV19|TRBD2
ASRSGTSGKSGEQF
>TRBV5-1|-
ASSLSAGMNSPLH
>TRBV19|-
ASSIGPGQETQY
>TRBV7-8|TRBD2
ASSTLGGAGEYNEQF
>TRBV11-3|-
ASSSRTANTEAF
>TRBV5-1|-
ASSPGGANTEAF
>TRBV28|-
ASSSLLRSYEQY
>TRBV29-1|-
SVEDHRGEETQY
>TRBV7-9|TRBD1
ASSDPGGEQY
>TRBV6-1|-
ASSSFIGQGLF
>TRBV19|-
ASSIFGRGGDTQY
>TRBV7-9|-
ASSRTPWEGRGYT
>TRBV7-9|TRBD1
ASSPGGAGANVLT
>TRBV2|-
ASRRDSNQPQH
>TRBV15|-
ATSTDSPYEQY
>TRBV28|-
ASSSSDSRKGFNTQY
>TRBV7-8|-
ASSPQRGNEKLF
>TRBV5-1|TRBD1
ASSRDRGFTGELF
>TRBV11-3|-
ASSPGAGELF
>TRBV12-5|TRBD2
ASGPFLAGEYNEQF
>TRBV4-1|-
ASSQVGGRGGYT
>TRBV6-5|-
ASSTGRIAF
>TRBV28|-
ASSLYGGAYTEAF
>TRBV7-9|-
ASSLGLADYGYT
>TRBV6-1|-
ASGTAGVVSPLH
>TRBV28|TRBD1
ASSVGTGRDGYT
>TRBV18|-
ASSPLWTASGNTIY